Here is one T cell receptor beta chain with its context. Authors' analysis steps: Using reference gene primer amplification, nucleated cell counts were estimated. Repertoires were generated with immunoSEQ multiplex PCR, while TCRdb's copy carries only in-frame clones and drops some. V, J and clone size are taken as reported in that table, and D and trimming were inferred from the DNA itself. The table lists around 330,000 clones, under 90% of them singletons, with approximately 4.7% in the top ten. The data belong to a study of blood T cell repertoires in COVID-19. Looking at the study overall: Researchers got acute and convalescent COVID-19 samples from the United States, Italy and Spain.

All enrollees were roughly 18 to 95 years old and from some 24 US areas. Cohorts were determined from participant-reported clinical history. CDR3 length: 16 residues. V lost 6 bases and J lost 2; bases outside the gene matches: 9. Germline lookup yields CDR1 MDHEN and CDR2 SYDVKM. Sequencing used PBMCs or T cells enriched from blood (not recorded which). This chain uses TRBV28 with TRBJ1-5; 8 bases map to TRBD1. The sequence was collected from a man in his sixties who had recovered from COVID-19. Here the CDR3 DNA reads TGTGCCAGCAGCGGACAGGGTAAGGGTCGCAATCAGCCCCAGCATTTT. Protein product: CASSGQGKGRNQPQHF.